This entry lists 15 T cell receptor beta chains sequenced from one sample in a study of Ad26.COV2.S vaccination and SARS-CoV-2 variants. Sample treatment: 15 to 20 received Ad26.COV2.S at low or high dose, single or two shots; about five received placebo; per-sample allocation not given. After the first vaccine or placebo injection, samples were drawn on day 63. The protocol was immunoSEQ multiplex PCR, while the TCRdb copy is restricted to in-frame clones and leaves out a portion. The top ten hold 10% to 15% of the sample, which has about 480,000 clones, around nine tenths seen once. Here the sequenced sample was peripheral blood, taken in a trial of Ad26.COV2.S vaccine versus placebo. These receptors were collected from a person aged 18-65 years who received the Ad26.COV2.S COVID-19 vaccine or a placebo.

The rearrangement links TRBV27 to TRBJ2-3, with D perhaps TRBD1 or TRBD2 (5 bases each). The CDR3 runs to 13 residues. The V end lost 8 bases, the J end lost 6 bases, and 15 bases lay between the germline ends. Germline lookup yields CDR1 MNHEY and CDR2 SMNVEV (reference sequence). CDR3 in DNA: TGTGCCAGCCACCGAGGGGCAAGGGATACGCAGTATTTT. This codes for CASHRGARDTQYF.

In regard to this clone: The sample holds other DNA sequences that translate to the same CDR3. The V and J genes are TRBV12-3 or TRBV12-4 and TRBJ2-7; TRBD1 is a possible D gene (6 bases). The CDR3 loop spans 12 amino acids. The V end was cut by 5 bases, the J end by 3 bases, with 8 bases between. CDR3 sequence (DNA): TGTGCCAGCAGTCTACAGGGCTACGAGCAGTACTTC. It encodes CASSLQGYEQYF.

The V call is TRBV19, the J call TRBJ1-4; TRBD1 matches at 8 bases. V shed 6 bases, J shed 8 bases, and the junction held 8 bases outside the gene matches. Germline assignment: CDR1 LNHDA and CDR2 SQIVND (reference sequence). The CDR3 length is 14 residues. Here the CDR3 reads CASRKTGGDEKLFF. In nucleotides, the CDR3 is TGTGCCAGTAGAAAAACAGGGGGGGACGAAAAACTGTTTTTT. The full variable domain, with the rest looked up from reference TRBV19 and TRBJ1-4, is DGGITQSPKYLFRKEGQNVTLSCEQNLNHDAMYWYRQDPGQGLRLIYYSQIVNDFQKGDIAEGYSVSREKKESFPLTVTSAQKNPTAFYLCASRKTGGDEKLFFGSGTQLSVL.

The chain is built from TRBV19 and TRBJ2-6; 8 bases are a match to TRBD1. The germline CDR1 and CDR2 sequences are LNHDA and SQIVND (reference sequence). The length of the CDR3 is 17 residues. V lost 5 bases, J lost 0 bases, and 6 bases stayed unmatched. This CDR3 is CASSRDRTNSGANVLTF. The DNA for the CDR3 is TGTGCCAGTAGTCGGGACAGGACGAACTCTGGGGCCAACGTCCTGACTTTC.

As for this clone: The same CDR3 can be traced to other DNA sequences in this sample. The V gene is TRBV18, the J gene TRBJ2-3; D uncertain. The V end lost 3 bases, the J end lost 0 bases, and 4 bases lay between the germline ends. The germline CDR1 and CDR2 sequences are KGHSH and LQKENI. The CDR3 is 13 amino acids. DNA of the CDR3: TGTGCCAGCTCACCGCCTAGCACAGATACGCAGTATTTT. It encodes CASSPPSTDTQYF.

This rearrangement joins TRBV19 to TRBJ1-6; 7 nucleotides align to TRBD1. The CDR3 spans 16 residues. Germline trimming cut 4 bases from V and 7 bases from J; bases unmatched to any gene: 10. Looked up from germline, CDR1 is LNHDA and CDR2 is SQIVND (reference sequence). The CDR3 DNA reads TGTGCCAGTAGTACGTCCGCGACAGGGACCAATTCACCCCTCCACTTT. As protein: CASSTSATGTNSPLHF.

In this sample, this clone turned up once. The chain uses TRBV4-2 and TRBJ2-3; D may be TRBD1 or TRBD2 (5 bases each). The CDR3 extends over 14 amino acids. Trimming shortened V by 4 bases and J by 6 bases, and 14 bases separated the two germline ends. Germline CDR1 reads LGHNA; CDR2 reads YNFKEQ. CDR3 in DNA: TGTGCCAGCAGCCTTCGAGGGACGGGGGATACGCAGTATTTT. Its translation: CASSLRGTGDTQYF.

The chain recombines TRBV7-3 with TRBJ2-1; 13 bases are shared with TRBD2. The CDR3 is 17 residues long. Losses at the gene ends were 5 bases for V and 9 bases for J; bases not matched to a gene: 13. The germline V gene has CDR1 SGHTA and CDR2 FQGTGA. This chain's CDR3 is CASSAQGLAGRGSEQFF. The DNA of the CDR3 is TGTGCCAGCAGCGCCCAGGGACTAGCGGGGAGGGGCAGTGAGCAGTTCTTC.

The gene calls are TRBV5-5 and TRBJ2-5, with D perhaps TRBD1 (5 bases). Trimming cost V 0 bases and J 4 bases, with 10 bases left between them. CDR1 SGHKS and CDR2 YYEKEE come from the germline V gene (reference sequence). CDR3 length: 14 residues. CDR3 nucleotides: TGTGCCAGCAGCTTGGGGACAATTGGAGAGACCCAGTACTTC. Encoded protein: CASSLGTIGETQYF.

CDR3 bases: TGTGCCAGCAGTTTTGGGCAATTCCACTATGGCTACACCTTC. This sequence encodes CASSFGQFHYGYTF. The J gene is TRBJ1-2, the V gene TRBV28; no clear D gene. V was clipped by 3 bases and J by 3 bases, with 11 bases between them. This CDR3 contains 14 residues. Germline CDR1 MDHEN, CDR2 SYDVKM.

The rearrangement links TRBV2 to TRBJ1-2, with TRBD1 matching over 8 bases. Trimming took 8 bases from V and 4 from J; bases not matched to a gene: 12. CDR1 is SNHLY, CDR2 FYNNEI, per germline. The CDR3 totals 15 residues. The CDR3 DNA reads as TGTGCCAGCCAGGGGGCCCCTAGGGGGTTCTATGGCTACACCTTC. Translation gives CASQGAPRGFYGYTF. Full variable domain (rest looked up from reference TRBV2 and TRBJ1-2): EPEVTQTPSHQVTQMGQEVILRCVPISNHLYFYWYRQILGQKVEFLVSFYNNEISEKSEIFDDQFSVERPDGSNFTLKIRSTKLEDSAMYFCASQGAPRGFYGYTFGSGTRLTVV.

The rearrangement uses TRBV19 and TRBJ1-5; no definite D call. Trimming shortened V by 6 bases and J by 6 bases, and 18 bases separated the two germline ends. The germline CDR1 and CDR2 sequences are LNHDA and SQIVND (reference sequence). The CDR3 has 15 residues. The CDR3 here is CASRVQAAQIQPQHF. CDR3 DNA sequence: TGTGCCAGTAGGGTCCAGGCCGCTCAAATTCAGCCCCAGCATTTT. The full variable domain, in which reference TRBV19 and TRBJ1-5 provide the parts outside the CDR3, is DGGITQSPKYLFRKEGQNVTLSCEQNLNHDAMYWYRQDPGQGLRLIYYSQIVNDFQKGDIAEGYSVSREKKESFPLTVTSAQKNPTAFYLCASRVQAAQIQPQHFGDGTRLSIL.

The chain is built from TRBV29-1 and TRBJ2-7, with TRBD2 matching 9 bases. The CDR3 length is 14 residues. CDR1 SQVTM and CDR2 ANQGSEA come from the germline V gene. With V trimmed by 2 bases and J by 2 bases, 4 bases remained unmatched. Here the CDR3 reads CSVEPTSGAYEQYF. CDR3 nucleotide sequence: TGCAGCGTTGAACCGACTAGCGGAGCCTACGAGCAGTACTTC.

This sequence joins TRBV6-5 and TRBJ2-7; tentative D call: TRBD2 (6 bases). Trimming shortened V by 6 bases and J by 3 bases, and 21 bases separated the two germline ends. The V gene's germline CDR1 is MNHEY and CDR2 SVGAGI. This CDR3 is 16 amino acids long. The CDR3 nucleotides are TGTGCCAGCAGCTACCGCAGTGGGTCGGGAGTCTACGAGCAGTACTTC. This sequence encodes CASSYRSGSGVYEQYF.

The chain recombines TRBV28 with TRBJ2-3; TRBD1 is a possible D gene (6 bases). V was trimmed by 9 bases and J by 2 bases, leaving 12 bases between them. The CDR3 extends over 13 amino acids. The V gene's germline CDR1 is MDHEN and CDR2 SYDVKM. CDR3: CASGAGATDTQYF. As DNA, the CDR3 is TGTGCCAGTGGGGCAGGGGCCACAGATACGCAGTATTTT.